This record looks at one T cell receptor (beta chain) sequence and its context. This clone was counted between two and nine times. There is no known antigen for this receptor. No qualities accompany the bases; no much larger clone lies one base away. This sample is drawn from a study of beta chain features in type 1 diabetes (dated by TCRdb to the late 2010s). Looking at the study overall: Mean age, gender distribution, total cell number and subset yield did not differ between patients and healthy donors. A total of about 99,000,000 sorted cells were examined across all samples, and RNA yield correlated strongly with the number of cells per subset. The study compared the TCRB repertoires of sorted circulating CD4+ T cell subsets in recently diagnosed type 1 diabetes patients with those in matched healthy donors. Whereas all 30 or so donors provided naive and central memory subsets, regulatory and stem cell-like memory subsets were isolated from just 8 patients and roughly 8 healthy donors.

The CDR3 goes from the cysteine to the phenylalanine over 13 residues. The kept DNA is CDR3 alone, 39 bases in frame from the first base. Sequences MNHNY (CDR1) and SVGAGI (CDR2) are obtained from the germline V gene (reference sequence). V loses 6 bases, J loses 3 bases, and the germline ends lie 11 bases apart. From each donor, a single peripheral blood sample of roughly 0.11 L on average was drawn into heparinised tubes. Naive, central memory, regulatory and stem cell-like memory CD4+ T cells were sorted on a BD FACSAria II using a panel including CD45RO, CCR7, CD25, CD127, CD95 and CD27. Every sorted population had a purity above 95%. PBMCs were isolated right away by Lymphoprep density gradient centrifugation and were stained directly, without culture. To minimize batch effects, samples were stained and sorted in pairs, one healthy donor with one patient per experiment. The paper's findings and limits, for the study overall: In all four CD4+ subsets, TCRB CDR3 length was moderately but significantly shorter in type 1 diabetes patients. Sequencing cDNA rather than genomic DNA could over-represent highly expressing activated cells, although activation and CD3 levels did not differ between groups. Fewer insertions and more nucleotide deletions at VDJ recombination sites were observed in patients with type 1 diabetes, implying thymic rearrangement abnormalities. Naive, central memory and regulatory TCRB repertoires appeared to be more similar among patients than among healthy donors. Shorter templates might have been favored by PCR, but patient and control samples were amplified and corrected together, so both groups would have been affected equally by any skew. Only small numbers of individuals were included in the HLA sub-analyses, which left unresolved whether HLA type had any influence on TCRB rearrangement.

All of the isolated RNA was reverse transcribed with the High Capacity cDNA Reverse Transcription Kit, so expressed TCRB transcripts were sequenced. Deep immunoSEQ sequencing was applied to naive, central memory and regulatory T cell samples, giving an average of around 3.8 million total reads per sample. After sorted cells were lysed in RLT buffer, RNA was extracted with DNase-treated RNeasy Micro or Mini kits, with the choice depending on cell number. Each cell subset was processed on its own to prevent cross-contamination, while patient and healthy donor samples were processed together. The immunoSEQ multiplex PCR was used to amplify TCRB sequences from cDNA, generating 87-bp fragments that spanned the CDR3 region. Sequencing of the amplicons was done on the Illumina HiSeq platform. For the original study's pipeline: PCR bias was computationally corrected using synthetic template baselines, reads within Hamming distance 2 were collapsed, and singletons that could not be merged were discarded. Reads were aligned against IMGT so that V, D and J genes, CDR3 length and insertions or deletions at six rearrangement sites could be assigned. Clonotype counts were normalized to sorted cell number within each subset before computing true diversity and Gini coefficients with the tcR R package. The overlap coefficient, calculated on TCRB nucleotide sequences, was used to measure repertoire sharing. This is the immuneACCESS table as TCRdb keeps it, with only in-frame sequences that have V and J called. A part of the clones is gone; compared with another copy, unresolved V genes explain less than half, and the rest is unexplained. V and J calls plus clone size are reproduced from that table; the DNA served to infer D and trimming. The sample records under 150,000 clones, around 8.8% of which are singletons. 0.65% to 0.75% of the sample rests with the top ten.

This chain is built from TRBV6-6 and TRBJ1-1; no D gene can be assigned with confidence. Sequenced sample: central memory CD4+ T cells from blood. The TCR was taken from a man younger than 40 with type 1 diabetes. The DNA sequence follows: TGTGCCAGCAGGAACCTGCAGGACACTGAAGCTTTCTTT. It codes for CASRNLQDTEAFF.